The rows below give T cell receptor beta chains drawn from one sample of a study of OX40 agonist ivuxolimab in advanced cancers. Clones were sequenced by immunoSEQ multiplex PCR, and TCRdb holds only the in-frame ones, with some missing. The sample shows tens of thousands of clones, 86% of them seen only once. The sample consisted of CD4+ or CD8+ T cells sorted from blood, taken in a trial of the OX40 agonist ivuxolimab. The receptors come from an adult with an advanced solid tumor such as melanoma, head and neck, liver or kidney cancer. Each CDR3 is given with its conserved first and last residue. The order of the fields is J gene, clone size, V gene, D gene, CDR3 length, CDR3 DNA, CDR3 protein. A D gene is named only where the DNA matches it firmly. Clone size is not always given. Where it is, it says once, few, many or a class for expanded clones.

j_gene: TRBJ2-5; abundance: .; v_gene: TRBV7-2; d_gene: .; len: 13; CDR3nt: TGTGCCAGCAGCTTAGCCGGGTTCGAGACCCAGTACTTC; CDR3aa: CASSLAGFETQYF
j_gene: TRBJ2-1; abundance: .; v_gene: TRBV7-2; d_gene: .; len: 13; CDR3nt: TGTGCCAGCCACGCCCGCGATGACGATGAGCAGTTCTTC; CDR3aa: CASHARDDDEQFF
j_gene: TRBJ2-3; abundance: .; v_gene: TRBV4-3; d_gene: TRBD2; len: 18; CDR3nt: TGCGCCAGCAGCCAAGATATTGTGGCTAGCGGGAGTCTAGATACGCAGTATTTT; CDR3aa: CASSQDIVASGSLDTQYF
j_gene: TRBJ2-7; abundance: .; v_gene: TRBV9; d_gene: .; len: 10; CDR3nt: TGTGCCAGCAGCGCCTACGAGCAGTACTTC; CDR3aa: CASSAYEQYF
j_gene: TRBJ1-2; abundance: .; v_gene: TRBV6-1; d_gene: TRBD1; len: 13; CDR3nt: TGTGCCAGCAGCCGGGACAGGGTATATGGCTACACCTTC; CDR3aa: CASSRDRVYGYTF
j_gene: TRBJ1-1; abundance: .; v_gene: TRBV5-1; d_gene: .; len: 14; CDR3nt: TGCGCCAGCAGCTTGGATGGTCTGAACACTGAAGCTTTCTTT; CDR3aa: CASSLDGLNTEAFF
j_gene: TRBJ2-3; abundance: .; v_gene: TRBV19; d_gene: TRBD2; len: 15; CDR3nt: TGTGCCAGTAGTATCGGAGCGGGAGGCCTGAATACGCAGTATTTT; CDR3aa: CASSIGAGGLNTQYF
j_gene: TRBJ1-2; abundance: .; v_gene: TRBV6-1; d_gene: .; len: 15; CDR3nt: TGTGCCAGCACCCCAATGGGAGGTTCTCTATATGGCTACACCTTC; CDR3aa: CASTPMGGSLYGYTF
j_gene: TRBJ1-2; abundance: .; v_gene: TRBV28; d_gene: .; len: 15; CDR3nt: TGTGCCAGCAGTTTCTATAATCTCCTTAACTATGGCTACACCTTC; CDR3aa: CASSFYNLLNYGYTF
j_gene: TRBJ2-1; abundance: .; v_gene: TRBV6-1; d_gene: TRBD2; len: 15; CDR3nt: TGTGCCGCCAACATCCTAGCGGGAATTGGGAATGAGCAGTTCTTC; CDR3aa: CAANILAGIGNEQFF
j_gene: TRBJ1-5; abundance: .; v_gene: TRBV28; d_gene: .; len: 15; CDR3nt: TGTGCCAGCAGTTCAGATCAAGATAGCAATCAGCCCCAGCATTTT; CDR3aa: CASSSDQDSNQPQHF
j_gene: TRBJ2-3; abundance: .; v_gene: TRBV5-4; d_gene: .; len: 14; CDR3nt: TGTGCCAGCAGCTTACGGACTAGCACAGATACGCAGTATTTT; CDR3aa: CASSLRTSTDTQYF
j_gene: TRBJ2-4; abundance: .; v_gene: TRBV23-1; d_gene: .; len: 14; CDR3nt: TGCGCCAGCAGTCAACCAGGACCTAGGGACATTCAGTACTTC; CDR3aa: CASSQPGPRDIQYF
j_gene: TRBJ2-7; abundance: .; v_gene: TRBV7-7; d_gene: TRBD2; len: 19; CDR3nt: TGTGCTAGCAGCCCACCGGGACTAGCACACACATTTAGCTCCTACGAGCAGTACTTC; CDR3aa: CASSPPGLAHTFSSYEQYF
j_gene: TRBJ2-5; abundance: medium-sized; v_gene: TRBV7-7; d_gene: .; len: 14; CDR3nt: TGTGCCAGCAGCTTAACTCGGAATTCAGAGACCCAGTACTTC; CDR3aa: CASSLTRNSETQYF
j_gene: TRBJ2-5; abundance: few; v_gene: TRBV9; d_gene: .; len: 10; CDR3nt: TGTGCCAGCAGCCCCAAGACCCAGTACTTC; CDR3aa: CASSPKTQYF